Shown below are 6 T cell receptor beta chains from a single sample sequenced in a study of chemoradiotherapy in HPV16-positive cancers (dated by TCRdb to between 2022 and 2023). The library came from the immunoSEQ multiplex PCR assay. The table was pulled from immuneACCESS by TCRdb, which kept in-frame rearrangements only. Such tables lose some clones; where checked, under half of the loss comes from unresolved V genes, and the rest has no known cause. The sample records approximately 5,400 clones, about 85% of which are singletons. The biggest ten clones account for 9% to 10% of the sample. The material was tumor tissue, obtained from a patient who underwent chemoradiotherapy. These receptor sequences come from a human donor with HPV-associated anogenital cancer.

The CDR3 region has the DNA TGTGCCAGCAGCCCAACGGGCAGGGCGACTGAAGCTTTCTTT. Residues: CASSPTGRATEAFF. This sequence joins TRBV7-3 and TRBJ1-1, with a tentative D call TRBD1 (5 bases). The germline gives CDR1 SGHTA, CDR2 FQGTGA. Trimming removed 5 bases from V and 5 bases from J, with 15 bases in between. CDR3 length: 14 residues.

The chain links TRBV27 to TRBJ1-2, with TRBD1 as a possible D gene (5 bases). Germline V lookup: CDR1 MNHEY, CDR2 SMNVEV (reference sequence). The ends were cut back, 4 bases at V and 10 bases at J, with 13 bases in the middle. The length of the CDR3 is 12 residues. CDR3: CASSSTREPYTF. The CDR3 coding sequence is TGTGCCAGCAGTTCTACCAGGGAACCCTACACCTTC.

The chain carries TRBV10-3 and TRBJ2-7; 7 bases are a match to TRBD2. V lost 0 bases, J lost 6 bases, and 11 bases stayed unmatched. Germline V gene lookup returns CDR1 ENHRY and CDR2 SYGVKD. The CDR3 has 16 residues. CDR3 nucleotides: TGTGCCATCAGTGAGTCCCCCCGGGGGGATGACACCGAGCAGTACGTC. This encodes CAISESPRGDDTEQYV.

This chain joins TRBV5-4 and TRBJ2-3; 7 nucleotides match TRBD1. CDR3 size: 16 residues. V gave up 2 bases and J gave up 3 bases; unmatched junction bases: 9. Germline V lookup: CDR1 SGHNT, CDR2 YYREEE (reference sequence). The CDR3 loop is CASSFRQGWGTDTQYF. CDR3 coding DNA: TGTGCCAGCAGCTTTCGACAGGGATGGGGGACAGATACGCAGTATTTT.

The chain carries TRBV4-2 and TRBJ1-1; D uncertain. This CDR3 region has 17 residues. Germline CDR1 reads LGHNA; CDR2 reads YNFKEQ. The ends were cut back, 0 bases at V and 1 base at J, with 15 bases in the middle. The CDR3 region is CASSQDPFREPNTEAFF. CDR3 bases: TGTGCCAGCAGCCAAGATCCCTTTAGAGAGCCGAACACTGAAGCTTTCTTT.

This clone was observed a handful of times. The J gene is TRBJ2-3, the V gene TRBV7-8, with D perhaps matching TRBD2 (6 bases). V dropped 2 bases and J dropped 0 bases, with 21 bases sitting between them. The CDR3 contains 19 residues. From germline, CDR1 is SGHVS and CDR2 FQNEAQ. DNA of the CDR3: TGTGCCAGCAGCTTACGTGGCCCAATATCTGGGAGGAGCACAGATACGCAGTATTTT. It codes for CASSLRGPISGRSTDTQYF.